This is a list of T cell receptor beta chains from one sample in a study of blood T cell repertoires in COVID-19. The protocol was immunoSEQ multiplex PCR, while the TCRdb copy is restricted to in-frame clones and leaves out a portion. The sample holds about 160,000 clones; more than 75% are singletons and the top ten take roughly 2.1%. The sequencing input was peripheral blood. Receptors were obtained from a man younger than 35 with acute or convalescent COVID-19. Both conserved end residues are trimmed from each CDR3. A D gene is named only where the DNA matches it firmly.

J gene	D gene	V gene	CDR3 protein
TRBJ2-2	TRBD2	TRBV19	ASISGRAPGELF
TRBJ2-1	-	TRBV12-3/TRBV12-4	ASREGQYNEQF
TRBJ2-3	-	TRBV29-1	SVIRTDTYTDTQY
TRBJ2-1	TRBD2	TRBV5-1	ASSWPSGREVINEQF
TRBJ1-5	-	TRBV2	ASTEQGPNNQPQH
TRBJ1-4	-	TRBV2	ASRLDGVEKLF
TRBJ2-7	-	TRBV5-1	ASSLGPLEQY
TRBJ2-7	TRBD2	TRBV5-1	ASTLAGADEQY
TRBJ2-2	TRBD2	TRBV27	ASSTSGTSGTGELF
TRBJ2-2	TRBD2	TRBV5-4	ASSPGTSGGAGAGELF
TRBJ2-7	TRBD1	TRBV4-1	ASSRNPGTGGSEQY
TRBJ1-3	-	TRBV6-6	ASQLSGNTIY
TRBJ2-2	-	TRBV3-1/TRBV3-2	ASAGLWNTGELF
TRBJ2-3	TRBD1	TRBV24-1	ATSRTGVPDTQY
TRBJ1-1	-	TRBV5-1	ASSSTNTEAF
TRBJ2-1	TRBD2	TRBV9	ASSSRTSESSYNEQF